This entry concerns a single T cell receptor (beta chain). The data stem from a study of cytomegalovirus exposure and HLA in healthy donors. In the PCR, 60 Vbeta and 13 Jbeta primers were used. Here immunoSEQ multiplex PCR was the method, and the copy in TCRdb shows in-frame clones only, minus some. The sample holds over 150,000 clones, 68% seen once. Germline V gene lookup returns CDR1 SGHTA and CDR2 FQGNSA. This CDR3 is built from 16 residues. With V trimmed by 5 bases and J by 3 bases, 6 bases remained unmatched. This TCR was sampled from a man in his fifties in good health and CMV-seronegative. The rearrangement links TRBV7-2 to TRBJ2-3, with TRBD2 matching 12 bases. Sequencing was performed on PBMCs. This chain's CDR3 is CASSPSSGGVTDTQYF. CDR3 nucleotide sequence: TGTGCCAGCAGCCCCTCTAGCGGGGGGGTGACAGATACGCAGTATTTT.